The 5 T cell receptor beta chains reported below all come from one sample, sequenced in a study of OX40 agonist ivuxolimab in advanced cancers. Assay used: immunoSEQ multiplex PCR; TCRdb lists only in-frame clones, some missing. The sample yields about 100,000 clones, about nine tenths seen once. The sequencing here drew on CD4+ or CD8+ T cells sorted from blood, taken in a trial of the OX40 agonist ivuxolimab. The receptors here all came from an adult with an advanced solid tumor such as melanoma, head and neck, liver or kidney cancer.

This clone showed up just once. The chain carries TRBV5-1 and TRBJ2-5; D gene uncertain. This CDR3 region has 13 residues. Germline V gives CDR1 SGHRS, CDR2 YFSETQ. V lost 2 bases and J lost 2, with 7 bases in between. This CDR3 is CASSLWVQETQYF. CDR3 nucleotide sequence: TGCGCCAGCAGCTTATGGGTACAAGAGACCCAGTACTTC.

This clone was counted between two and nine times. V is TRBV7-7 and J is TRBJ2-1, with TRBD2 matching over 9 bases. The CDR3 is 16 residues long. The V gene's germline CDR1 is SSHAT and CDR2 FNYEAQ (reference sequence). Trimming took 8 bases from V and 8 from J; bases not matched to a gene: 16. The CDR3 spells CASYLQGGRALYEQFF. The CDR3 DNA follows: TGTGCCAGCTACCTCCAGGGCGGGAGGGCCCTCTATGAGCAGTTCTTC.

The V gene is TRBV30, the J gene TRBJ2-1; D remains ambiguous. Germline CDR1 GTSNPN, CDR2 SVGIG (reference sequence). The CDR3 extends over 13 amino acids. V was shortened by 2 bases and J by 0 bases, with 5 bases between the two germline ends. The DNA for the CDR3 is TGTGCCTGGAGTATTGGCTCCTACAATGAGCAGTTCTTC. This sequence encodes CAWSIGSYNEQFF.

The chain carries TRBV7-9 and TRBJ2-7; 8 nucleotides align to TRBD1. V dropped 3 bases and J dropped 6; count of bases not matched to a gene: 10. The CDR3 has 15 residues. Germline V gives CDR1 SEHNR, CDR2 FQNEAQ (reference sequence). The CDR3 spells CASSFGGQGWGEQYF. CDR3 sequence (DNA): TGTGCCAGCAGCTTTGGAGGACAGGGCTGGGGCGAGCAGTACTTC.

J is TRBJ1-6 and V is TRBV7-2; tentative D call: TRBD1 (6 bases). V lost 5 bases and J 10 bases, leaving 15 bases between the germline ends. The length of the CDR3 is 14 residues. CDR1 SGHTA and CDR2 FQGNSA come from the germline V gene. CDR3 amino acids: CASSPQGGVSPLHF. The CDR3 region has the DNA TGTGCCAGCAGCCCCCAAGGGGGGGTATCACCCCTCCACTTT.